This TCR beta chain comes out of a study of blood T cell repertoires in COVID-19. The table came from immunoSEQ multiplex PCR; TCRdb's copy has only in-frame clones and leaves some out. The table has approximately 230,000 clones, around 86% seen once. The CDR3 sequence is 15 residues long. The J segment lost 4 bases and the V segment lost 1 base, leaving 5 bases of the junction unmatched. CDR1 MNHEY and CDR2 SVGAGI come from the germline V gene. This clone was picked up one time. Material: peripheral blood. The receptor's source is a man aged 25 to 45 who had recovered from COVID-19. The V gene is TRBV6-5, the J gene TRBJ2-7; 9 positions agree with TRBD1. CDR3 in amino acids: CASSYFPGQGYEQYF. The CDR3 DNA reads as TGTGCCAGCAGTTACTTCCCGGGACAGGGATACGAGCAGTACTTC.